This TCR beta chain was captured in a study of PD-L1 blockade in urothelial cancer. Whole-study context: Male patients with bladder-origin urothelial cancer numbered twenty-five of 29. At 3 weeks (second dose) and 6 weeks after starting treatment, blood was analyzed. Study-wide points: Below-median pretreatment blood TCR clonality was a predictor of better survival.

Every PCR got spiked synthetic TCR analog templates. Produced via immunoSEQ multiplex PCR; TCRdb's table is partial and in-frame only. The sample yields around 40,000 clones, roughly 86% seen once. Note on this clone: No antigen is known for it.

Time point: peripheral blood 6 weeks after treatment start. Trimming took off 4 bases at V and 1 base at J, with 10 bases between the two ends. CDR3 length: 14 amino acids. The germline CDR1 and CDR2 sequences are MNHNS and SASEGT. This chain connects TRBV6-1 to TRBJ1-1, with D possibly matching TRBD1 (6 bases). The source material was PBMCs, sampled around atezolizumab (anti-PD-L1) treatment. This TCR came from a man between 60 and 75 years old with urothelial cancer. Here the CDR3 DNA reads TGTGCCAGCAGTGTCGGGACAACGAACACTGAAGCTTTCTTT. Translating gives CASSVGTTNTEAFF.